The T cell receptor (beta chain) described here comes from a study of T cell repertoires in cytomegalovirus infection (dated 2019 in TCRdb). Regarding the complete study: Alongside well-studied HLA-B-restricted epitopes, the peptide stimulations were aimed at recently identified HLA-C-restricted CMV epitopes, whose presentation resists viral immunomodulation. Donor HLA type was relevant to the analysis, because carriage of CMV infection together with the matching HLA type was indicated by public TCR beta signatures.

The research as a whole found: The ex vivo response was dominated by HLA-C-restricted CMV-specific TCR beta clonotypes, which also provided the single most frequent clonotype in two of eight donors. Cumulative frequency of public TCR beta family members discriminated carriers of CMV infection plus the relevant HLA type in this cohort and an independent 352-donor cohort.

Sequencing took place on an Illumina HiSeq 1500. Through fastp at Q25 and MiXCR, TCRdb rebuilt clones from the public reads, retaining in-frame beta chains. One record per CDR3 amino acid sequence lists the most common genes and DNA. For this sample the table gives under 95,000 distinct CDR3 sequences, of which about 45% were detected only once. About 92% of the sample is taken by the ten largest. Turning to this clonotype: This clone's antigen is unknown. Base qualities were left out, and no much larger clone turns up one base away.

V has 4 bases trimmed and J has 5 bases trimmed; junction bases matching no gene number 8. Taken from the germline V gene, the CDR1 and CDR2 loops are MNHEY and SVGAGI. There are 15 amino acids in the CDR3, from cysteine to phenylalanine inclusive. Of all the DNA, just the CDR3 is kept, 45 bases in frame from base 1. In the paper's terms, the treatment or condition label means: in vitro stimulation with specific CMV peptide epitopes to enrich CMV-specific T cells. Here the chain combines TRBV6-5 and TRBJ2-3; 8 bases in the junction line up with TRBD1. The sequences come from CD8+ T cells from cultured PBMCs, collected from culture after CMV antigen stimulation. The TCR originated in a human donor in good health (CMV status not recorded). Some clones in this sample may be carry-over from other donors' samples. The DNA reads TGTGCCAGCAGTTCTATGACAGGGGTCATAGATACGCAGTATTTT. Translated, it gives CASSSMTGVIDTQYF.